Below are 27 T cell receptor beta chains sequenced from a single sample in a study of T cell responses to AZD1222 COVID-19 vaccine. Using immunoSEQ multiplex PCR, the repertoire was profiled, and TCRdb retains in-frame clones only, with some absent. This table holds approximately 200,000 clones, 80% to 95% found once. The source was peripheral blood, collected 28 days after the second AZD1222 dose. These receptors were taken from an adult who received the AZD1222 COVID-19 vaccine.

The chain joins TRBV5-5 to TRBJ1-2; TRBD1 matches at 8 bases. CDR1 and CDR2 (germline): SGHKS, YYEKEE (reference sequence). The CDR3 has 15 amino acids. Trimming took 1 base from V and 1 from J; bases not matched to a gene: 3. The CDR3 loop is CASSLLGQVNYGYTF. CDR3 nucleotides: TGTGCCAGCAGCTTGTTGGGACAGGTTAACTATGGCTACACCTTC.

This chain connects TRBV9 to TRBJ1-1, with D unresolved. Germline V gene sequence: CDR1 SGDLS, CDR2 YYNGEE. The CDR3 runs to 13 residues. The V end lost 0 bases, the J end lost 6 bases, and 9 bases lay between the germline ends. This CDR3 reads CASSVEGVPEAFF. The CDR3 DNA is TGTGCCAGCAGCGTAGAGGGAGTCCCTGAAGCTTTCTTT.

CDR3 sequence: CASSEYGASGGHWAQYF. CDR3 nucleotides: TGTGCCAGCAGTGAATATGGGGCTAGCGGGGGCCATTGGGCCCAGTACTTC. This sequence joins TRBV25-1 and TRBJ2-5, with 10 bases lining up with TRBD2. V lost 0 bases to trimming and J lost 9 bases; unmatched junction nucleotides: 13. The CDR3 length is 17 residues. The germline CDR1 and CDR2 sequences are MGHDK and SYGVNS.

The V gene is TRBV19, the J gene TRBJ1-5, with D possibly TRBD1 on 5 matching bases. With 6 bases removed from V and 0 bases from J, the gap between germline ends came to 15 bases. Germline V gene data show CDR1 as LNHDA and CDR2 as SQIVND (reference sequence). The CDR3 is 16 residues long. The CDR3 DNA reads as TGTGCCAGTAGCCCTCCCGGGGCGAGTAGCAATCAGCCCCAGCATTTT. It encodes CASSPPGASSNQPQHF.

The CDR3 nucleotides read TGTGCCAGCTCCAGACAGGGCGATAATTCACCCCTCCACTTT. Translating it yields CASSRQGDNSPLHF. The rearrangement links TRBV25-1 to TRBJ1-6; 7 bases align to TRBD1. CDR1 MGHDK and CDR2 SYGVNS come from the germline V gene. The junction had 6 bases not matched to a gene; V was cut back by 8 bases and J by 5 bases. This CDR3 has 14 residues.

The chain joins TRBV15 to TRBJ1-3; D is ambiguous. The V and J ends lost 2 bases and 3 bases respectively, with 14 bases between them. The CDR3 loop spans 16 amino acids. Germline CDR1 is LNHNV and CDR2 is YYDKDF (reference sequence). The CDR3 nucleotides are TGTGCCACCAGCAGACCCCATCAGACCCATGGAAACACCATATATTTT. Amino acid sequence: CATSRPHQTHGNTIYF.

The gene calls are TRBV7-9 and TRBJ1-5, with D possibly matching TRBD1 (5 bases). The V gene's germline CDR1 is SEHNR and CDR2 FQNEAQ (reference sequence). This CDR3 is 16 amino acids long. The ends were cut back, 2 bases at V and 0 bases at J, with 11 bases in the middle. CDR3 in DNA: TGTGCCAGCAGCTTAAGCGGGGGATCTAGCAATCAGCCCCAGCATTTT. This translates into CASSLSGGSSNQPQHF.

The chain links TRBV25-1 to TRBJ2-1, with D uncertain. The CDR3 runs to 11 residues. Germline values: CDR1 MGHDK, CDR2 SYGVNS. V lost 7 bases and J lost 3, with 4 bases in between. CDR3 DNA sequence: TGTGCCAGCAACCTCTACAATGAGCAGTTCTTC. This encodes CASNLYNEQFF.

The chain uses TRBV5-4 and TRBJ2-2; 7 bases line up with TRBD1. Germline trimming cut 3 bases from V and 5 bases from J; bases unmatched to any gene: 7. Germline-derived CDR1 and CDR2 are SGHNT and YYREEE (reference sequence). The CDR3 is made up of 15 amino acids. The CDR3 loop reads CASSSGQRGTGELFF. The CDR3 DNA follows: TGTGCCAGCAGCTCGGGACAGCGTGGGACCGGGGAGCTGTTTTTT. The whole variable domain, filled in from reference TRBV5-4 and TRBJ2-2, reads ETGVTQSPTHLIKTRGQQVTLRCSSQSGHNTVSWYQQALGQGPQFIFQYYREEENGRGNFPPRFSGLQFPNYSSELNVNALELDDSALYLCASSSGQRGTGELFFGEGSRLTVL.

The rearrangement links TRBV5-1 to TRBJ2-2; 8 bases are shared with TRBD2. After removal of 1 base from V and 7 bases from J, the junction contained 6 bases not matched to a gene. The CDR3 runs to 15 residues. Germline lookup yields CDR1 SGHRS and CDR2 YFSETQ. The CDR3: CASSLNGGAHGELFF. The CDR3 nucleotides read TGCGCCAGCAGCTTGAACGGGGGGGCCCACGGGGAGCTGTTTTTT. The whole variable domain, remainder taken from reference TRBV5-1 and TRBJ2-2, is KAGVTQTPRYLIKTRGQQVTLSCSPISGHRSVSWYQQTPGQGLQFLFEYFSETQRNKGNFPGRFSGRQFSNSRSEMNVSTLELGDSALYLCASSLNGGAHGELFFGEGSRLTVL.

The V gene is TRBV2, the J gene TRBJ1-4; D gene unclear. CDR3 size: 13 residues. Germline-derived CDR1 and CDR2 are SNHLY and FYNNEI. V was trimmed by 6 bases and J by 6 bases, leaving 11 bases between them. CDR3 coding DNA: TGTGCCAGCAGGGGTAGTTCGGATGAAAAACTGTTTTTT. Protein: CASRGSSDEKLFF.

This clone was seen a handful of times. This chain uses TRBV28 with TRBJ2-5; either TRBD1 or TRBD2 may fit D (6 bases each). Germline V gives CDR1 MDHEN, CDR2 SYDVKM. The germline V and J ends were trimmed by 7 bases and 5 bases, with 23 bases remaining between them. This CDR3 comprises 16 residues. CDR3 DNA: TGTGCCAGCACCCCCCGGGTGGGGGGCCTCCGGGAGACCCAGTACTTC. Its protein is CASTPRVGGLRETQYF.

The chain carries TRBV30 and TRBJ1-2; possibly TRBD1 for D (6 bases). Trimming cost V 8 bases and J 7 bases, with 11 bases left between them. This CDR3 has 10 amino acids. Looked up from germline, CDR1 is GTSNPN and CDR2 is SVGIG (reference sequence). In DNA, the CDR3 is TGTGCCGGCCAACAGGGTGGCTACACCTTC. Protein sequence: CAGQQGGYTF.

This chain joins TRBV3-1 (or the pseudogene TRBV3-2) and TRBJ1-6; no definite D call. The CDR3 has 14 amino acids. V was pared by 1 base and J by 7 bases, with 8 bases between. Germline-derived CDR1 and CDR2 are LGHDT and YNNKEL (reference sequence). This CDR3 reads CASSQGAGNSPLHF. In DNA, the CDR3 is TGTGCCAGCAGCCAAGGCGCGGGCAATTCACCCCTCCACTTT.

This chain uses TRBV6-5 with TRBJ1-2, with a tentative D call TRBD1 (5 bases). The V end was cut by 3 bases, the J end by 8 bases, with 16 bases between. The CDR3 contains 14 residues. CDR1 is MNHEY, CDR2 SVGAGI, per germline. CDR3: CASSYSGQGYGYTF. The CDR3 DNA follows: TGTGCCAGCAGTTATTCTGGGCAGGGATACGGCTACACCTTC.

This chain joins TRBV19 and TRBJ1-5; D possibly corresponds to TRBD1 (5 bases). The CDR3 has 12 amino acids. CDR1 is LNHDA, CDR2 SQIVND, per germline (reference sequence). The V and J ends lost 8 bases and 7 bases respectively, with 12 bases between them. CDR3 nucleotides: TGTGCCAGTTCGTGGGGGACCCAGCCCCAGCATTTT. This sequence encodes CASSWGTQPQHF.

This clone was seen only once. The genes are TRBV7-2 and TRBJ1-5; no firm D call. Trimming removed 3 bases at V and 2 bases at J, with 11 bases between. CDR1 SGHTA and CDR2 FQGNSA come from the germline V gene. The CDR3 has 15 residues. This CDR3 is CASSFDRYGNQPQHF. DNA for the CDR3: TGTGCCAGCAGCTTCGATCGCTATGGCAATCAGCCCCAGCATTTT. Together with reference TRBV7-2 and TRBJ1-5, the CDR3 gives the full variable domain: GAGVSQSPSNKVTEKGKDVELRCDPISGHTALYWYRQSLGQGLEFLIYFQGNSAPDKSGLPSDRFSAERTGGSVSTLTIQRTQQEDSAVYLCASSFDRYGNQPQHFGDGTRLSIL.

Only one count was recorded for this clone. V is TRBV2 and J is TRBJ2-7, with D perhaps TRBD1 (5 bases). Germline CDR1 is SNHLY and CDR2 is FYNNEI. The CDR3 sequence is 13 residues long. Trimming pared 4 bases from V and 5 bases from J, leaving 12 bases between. As DNA, the CDR3 is TGTGCCAGCAGTGGGCAGGGCCACCACGAGCAGTACTTC. This translates into CASSGQGHHEQYF.

The rearrangement uses TRBV6-6 and TRBJ2-5; possible D gene TRBD1, 5 bases. The CDR3 extends over 13 amino acids. The germline V gene has CDR1 MNHNY and CDR2 SVGAGI (reference sequence). Trimming shortened V by 8 bases and J by 1 base, and 11 bases separated the two germline ends. CDR3 DNA sequence: TGTGCCAGCGGTCGAAGGGGCCAAGAGACCCAGTACTTC. Encoded protein: CASGRRGQETQYF.

The gene calls are TRBV19 and TRBJ2-7, with TRBD1 matching 8 bases. The germline CDR1 and CDR2 sequences are LNHDA and SQIVND (reference sequence). This CDR3 comprises 11 residues. V lost 6 bases and J lost 6; bases outside the gene matches: 1. CDR3: CASRDRGEQYF. Here the CDR3 DNA reads TGTGCCAGTAGAGACAGGGGCGAGCAGTACTTC.

The V gene is TRBV7-9, the J gene TRBJ1-5; D not resolved. Trimming took off 0 bases at V and 1 base at J, with 10 bases between the two ends. Germline V gene lookup returns CDR1 SEHNR and CDR2 FQNEAQ (reference sequence). CDR3 length: 16 amino acids. Here the CDR3 reads CASSLADYGSNQPQHF. CDR3 DNA sequence: TGTGCCAGCAGCTTAGCTGATTACGGGAGCAATCAGCCCCAGCATTTT.

The CDR3 protein is CASSYRAGGPDTQYF. In DNA, the CDR3 is TGTGCCAGCAGTTACCGGGCGGGGGGGCCAGATACGCAGTATTTT. This rearrangement joins TRBV6-5 to TRBJ2-3; 9 bases line up with TRBD2. CDR1 is MNHEY, CDR2 SVGAGI, per germline. V dropped 2 bases and J dropped 4; count of bases not matched to a gene: 4. The CDR3 extends over 15 amino acids.

This rearrangement joins TRBV5-1 to TRBJ1-5, with a tentative D call TRBD1 (5 bases). The CDR3 length is 24 residues. Trimming shortened V by 3 bases and J by 0 bases, and 37 bases separated the two germline ends. CDR1 and CDR2 (germline): SGHRS, YFSETQ. The CDR3 region has the DNA TGCGCCAGCAGCTCGCCAAAGACTAGCGGGGGGAGACCTCTCGGGGCATATAGCAATCAGCCCCAGCATTTT. This translates into CASSSPKTSGGRPLGAYSNQPQHF.

The V call is TRBV4-2, the J call TRBJ2-1, with D tentatively TRBD2 (6 bases). Trimming took off 0 bases at V and 9 bases at J, with 12 bases between the two ends. CDR3 length: 14 amino acids. The germline V gene encodes CDR1 LGHNA and CDR2 YNFKEQ. CDR3 sequence: CASSQDAGSGEQFF. In DNA form, the CDR3 reads TGTGCCAGCAGCCAAGACGCGGGGAGCGGTGAGCAGTTCTTC.

The rearrangement links TRBV2 to TRBJ1-6; D not resolved. This CDR3 has 18 amino acids. CDR1 and CDR2 (germline): SNHLY, FYNNEI. The V and J ends lost 2 bases and 2 bases respectively, with 16 bases between them. CDR3 bases: TGTGCCAGCAGTGAACAACAGTCCGGGGTCCCCTATAATTCACCCCTCCACTTT. Its protein product is CASSEQQSGVPYNSPLHF.

V and J are TRBV3-1 (or the pseudogene TRBV3-2) and TRBJ1-4; 7 nucleotides line up with TRBD1. Trimming cost V 3 bases and J 6 bases; bases outside gene matches: 4. This CDR3 has 14 residues. Germline lookup yields CDR1 LGHDT and CDR2 YNNKEL (reference sequence). CDR3 in amino acids: CASSQTGTDEKLFF. For the CDR3, the DNA is TGTGCCAGCAGCCAGACCGGGACAGATGAAAAACTGTTTTTT.

The rearrangement joins TRBV5-1 to TRBJ1-4; D gene unclear. The germline gives CDR1 SGHRS, CDR2 YFSETQ. The CDR3 runs 15 residues. Deletions cut 4 bases from V and 0 bases from J, with 10 bases between. CDR3 protein: CASSPSAATNEKLFF. DNA of the CDR3: TGCGCCAGCAGCCCCAGCGCGGCAACTAATGAAAAACTGTTTTTT.